The sample holds one count of the clone carrying this TCR beta chain. Splitting of each subset's genomic DNA was done evenly across several immunoSEQ plates. Ten immunoSEQ deep assay plates were used by the authors to sequence unsorted PBMC DNA. How the authors handled the data: Filtering of immunoSEQ junctional sequences could not match full-length read filtering. TCRdb keeps only in-frame clones here, not all; method: immunoSEQ multiplex PCR. D and trimming were read from the DNA, whereas the V and J calls and clone size are those reported in that table. This sample has hundreds of thousands of clones, with 79% found just once. The data belong to a study of shared clonotypes between healthy human individuals. HIV-negative, healthy adults without recent acute infections or vaccinations were the donors. V was clipped by 8 bases and J by 4 bases; unmatched bases: 6. The CDR3 loop spans 14 amino acids. Germline lookup yields CDR1 MNHNS and CDR2 SASEGT.

The TCR comes from a middle-aged woman in good health. Some clones in this sample may be carry-over from other donors' samples. Sequencing was performed on PBMCs. The gene calls are TRBV6-1 and TRBJ2-3; 10 nucleotides line up with TRBD2. CDR3 in DNA: TGTGCCAGCCAAGCGGGAGGGCCCGCAGATACGCAGTATTTT. This gives the protein CASQAGGPADTQYF.